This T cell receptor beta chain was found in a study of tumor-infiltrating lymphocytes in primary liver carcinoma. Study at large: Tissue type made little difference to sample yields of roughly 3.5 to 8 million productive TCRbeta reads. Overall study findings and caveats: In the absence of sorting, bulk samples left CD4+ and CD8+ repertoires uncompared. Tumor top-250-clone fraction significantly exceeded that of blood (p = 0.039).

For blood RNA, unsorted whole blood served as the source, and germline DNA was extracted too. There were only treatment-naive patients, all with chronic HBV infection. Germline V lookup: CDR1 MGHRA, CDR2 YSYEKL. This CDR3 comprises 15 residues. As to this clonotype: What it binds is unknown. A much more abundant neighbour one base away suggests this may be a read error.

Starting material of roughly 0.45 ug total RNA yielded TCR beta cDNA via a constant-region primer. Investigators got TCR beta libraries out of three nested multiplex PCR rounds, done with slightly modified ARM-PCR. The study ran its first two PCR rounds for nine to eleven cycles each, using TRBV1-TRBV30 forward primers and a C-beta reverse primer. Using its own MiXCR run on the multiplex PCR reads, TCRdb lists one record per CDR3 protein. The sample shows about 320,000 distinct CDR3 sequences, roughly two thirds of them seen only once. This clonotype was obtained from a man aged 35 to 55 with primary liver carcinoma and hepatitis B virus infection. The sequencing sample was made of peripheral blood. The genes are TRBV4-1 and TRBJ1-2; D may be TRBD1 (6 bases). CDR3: CASSQGDKSNYGNTF. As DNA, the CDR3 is TGCGCCAGCAGCCAGGGGGACAAGTCTAACTATGGCAACACCTTC.